What follows describes a single T cell receptor beta chain. The antigen is not known. Individuals selected for sequencing had exhibited CD8+CD57+ cell expansion on flow cytometry. None of the patients had been given any therapy when their blood was sampled. The CDR3 runs 12 residues. V was shortened by 2 bases and J by 8 bases, with 10 bases between the two germline ends. The germline V gene has CDR1 SGHDT and CDR2 YYEEEE. These data originate in a study of CD8+CD57+ T cells in acquired aplastic anemia. The overall study: DNA from sorted CD4+ and CD8+ cells averaged around 3.5 ug. Study findings and constraints: Overlapping CD8+ CDR3 repertoires of patients and controls contained some 30 shared sequences. Simpson's diversity of CD8+ cells was not significantly different in patients compared with controls.

The template for TCR beta VDJ and CDR3 sequence profiling was genomic DNA. In TCRdb, the reads were re-called with MiXCR into one record per CDR3 protein. The repertoire holds 200,000 to 300,000 distinct CDR3 sequences, with around 82% as singletons. The sample taken for sequencing was sorted CD4+, CD8+, or CD8+CD57+ T cells (not recorded which) from PBMCs. V usage is TRBV5-6 and J usage is TRBJ1-2; D not certain. The receptor was isolated from a human donor with aplastic anemia. Here the CDR3 DNA reads TGTGCCAGCAGCTTATCCGCCCGCGGCTACACCTTC. It yields the protein CASSLSARGYTF.